This T cell receptor (beta chain) was sequenced during a study of shared clonotypes between healthy human individuals. Study details: Per donor, three plates held CD4 naive cells, three held CD4 memory, two held CD8 naive and one held CD8 memory. Study findings and constraints: An expected dependence of interdonor clonotype sharing on sequencing depth was noted. Of the naive CD4 clonotypes, approximately 5% were shared across a handful of donors.

Germline-derived CDR1 and CDR2 are GTSNPN and SVGIG (reference sequence). V was pared by 3 bases and J by 0 bases, with 11 bases between. The CDR3 runs to 14 residues. Clones were sequenced by immunoSEQ multiplex PCR, and TCRdb holds only the in-frame ones, with some missing. The sample lists 2 million to 2.5 million clones, more than 85% occurring once. Only CD45RO-negative cells positively selected for CCR7 counted as naive CD8 cells, so terminally differentiated effector memory CD45RA+ cells were excluded. On this clone itself: The antigen remains undetermined.

This chain joins TRBV30 and TRBJ1-1; TRBD1 is a possible D gene (5 bases). The receptor's source is a man in his late teens or twenties in good health. Some clones in this sample may be carry-over from other donors' samples. Sequencing was done on a sample of naive CD8+ T cells from PBMCs. CDR3 loop: CAWSADTLNTEAFF. DNA for the CDR3: TGTGCCTGGAGCGCGGACACCTTGAACACTGAAGCTTTCTTT.